Here is one T cell receptor beta chain with its context. The antigen is unknown. It was 5'RACE with constant-segment primers that produced the TCR alpha and TCR beta cDNA libraries, which carried sample barcodes and UMIs. TCRdb reanalysed the 5' RACE reads using MiXCR and keeps one entry per CDR3 protein. Of approximately 260,000 distinct CDR3 sequences listed, around 16% were seen once; the top ten hold 22%. V gave up 2 bases and J gave up 5 bases; unmatched junction bases: 9. Germline loops: CDR1 SGHVS, CDR2 FNYEAQ. The CDR3 runs to 17 residues. These data originate in a study of T-cell memory formation after mild COVID-19. On the study more broadly: TCR clusters mostly belonged to single donors. Study-wide results and caveats: Pre-infection memory contained some responding clones, which suggested that cross-reactive memory had joined.

The receptor was isolated from a man between 18 and 35 years old who had mild COVID-19 (a few samples of this study predate the infection). Cell type and time point are not known. The sample taken for sequencing was PBMCs or a T cell subset sorted from them (not recorded which). The chain has TRBV7-6 and TRBJ2-1; 10 bases are shared with TRBD2. The CDR3 sequence: CASSLRPERGGHNEQFF. The DNA of the CDR3 is TGTGCCAGCAGCTTACGACCGGAGCGGGGGGGCCACAATGAGCAGTTCTTC.